The source of this TCR beta chain is a study of T cells in women clearing cervical HPV infection (dated by TCRdb to about 2018). For context, the study as a whole: The cases were 20 to 25 women with histologically confirmed HPV16-related CIN3 or worse, and 2 of those women had invasive cancers. The controls were around 26 women whose single incident HPV16 infection cleared within 12 months with no development of precancer or cancer. Case blood was taken at the visit when the lesion was first identified, whereas control blood was taken when infection was no longer detected. Among cases, blood sampling occurred a median of around 160 days after lesion detection, with an interquartile range of roughly 85 to 210 days. HLA typing was available for only a few women, so HLA type could not be excluded as a confounder. This exploratory proof-of-principle case-control study, nested within the Guanacaste HPV Natural History Study in Costa Rica, compared TCR repertoires among women with different cervical HPV16 outcomes. Cases were matched to controls by age within five years and by the year the sample was collected. Cases had a median age of 34 years and controls had a median age of around 40, with no significant differences in baseline characteristics. In the parent cohort, some 10,000 women aged 18 or older were enrolled in Guanacaste, Costa Rica, during about 1993 to 1994 and were followed for seven years. Five blinded duplicates per group were added as quality controls, so that roughly 60 samples were obtained: 50 or so participants and some 10 replicates.

Via the germline V gene, CDR1 is SNHLY and CDR2 FYNNEI. The CDR3 runs 16 amino acids, cysteine and phenylalanine included. The DNA covers only part of the CDR3, 39 bases in frame from base 1. The immunoSEQ assay used multiplex PCR to amplify TCR beta CDR3 regions from an average of about 1.1 ug of genomic DNA per sample. Primer bias was corrected in the assay by using a complete synthetic TCR repertoire to establish an amplification baseline. Amplicons were sequenced on the Illumina platform. The study's processing was this. Sequence errors were corrected by clustering with frequency ratios and a modified nearest-neighbor algorithm, and the sequences were then analyzed in the immunoSEQ Analyzer using IMGT gene definitions. At each rarefaction depth, TCR richness and evenness were averaged across 20 rarefaction repeats, and any sample with fewer sequences than the depth was left out. Relative abundances of V, D and J genes were compared between groups using Wilcoxon rank sum tests, with FDR correction applied. In the blinded duplicates, the intraclass correlation was 90% to 97% for TCR richness and averaged about 79% across around 70 gene segments. TCRdb took this table from immuneACCESS and kept in-frame rearrangements with V and J called. Such tables lack part of the clones; where checked against another copy, unresolved V genes explain under half of the gap, and the rest is unexplained. V and J calls and clone size are as listed in that table; D and trimming were resolved from the DNA. This sample's clone table shows tens of thousands of clones. About 17% of the sample is in the top ten clones.

Every participant had a single incident cervical HPV16 infection, and women with prevalent HPV16 infections were excluded. Cervical HPV DNA was detected by MY09/MY11 PCR and genotyped by dot-blot hybridization. Roughly 16 mL of heparinized blood were centrifuged, and the buffy coat was split into aliquots, frozen at -30 degrees C, and then kept at -80 degrees C. Genomic DNA was extracted from buffy coat specimens using QIAGEN kits. In the case of this clone: This clone's antigen is unknown. The read terminates 3 residues ahead of where the CDR3 ends, so the germline J gene completes it.

The paper as a whole reports these results and caveats: Cases were distinguished from controls with an estimated AUC of about 0.8 by random forest classifiers combining richness and V gene abundances. Because T-cell numbers per sample were unknown, differences in richness could reflect varying T-cell content rather than repertoire biology. The cross-sectional design could not show whether associations preceded infection or resulted from it; effector/memory subsets and HPV-specific T cells were not isolated. Across sequencing depths, CIN3+ cases showed significantly higher TCR repertoire richness than controls, but evenness did not differ between the groups. TRBV6-7 relative abundance was lower in cases than in controls (around 0.11% versus 0.16%; Bonferroni P = 0.0008).

The V and J segments used are TRBV2 and TRBJ1-1; 10 central bases correspond to TRBD1. The TCR originated in a woman aged 18-70 years with a cervical HPV16 infection that either progressed to CIN3+ or cleared (not recorded which). The sample was blood buffy coat. The DNA read from the CDR3 is TGTGCCAGCAGCACTCGCCGGGGACAGGGGTATTTCGGA. It encodes CASSTRRGQGYFG. The complete CDR3 protein is CASSTRRGQGYFGAFF.